This T cell receptor (beta chain) appears in the sequencing data of a study of blood T cells in healthy people across ages. The V and J ends lost 4 bases and 2 bases respectively, with 11 bases between them. The CDR3 length is 13 residues. CDR1 SQVTM and CDR2 ANQGSEA come from the germline V gene. The authors ran a second PCR of about 7 to 11 cycles using a sample-barcoded 5' primer and a J-beta primer mix. TCRdb itself ran the 5' RACE reads through MiXCR, one entry per CDR3 protein. Among about 970,000 distinct CDR3 sequences listed, about 51% were seen once. The sequenced sample consisted of blood. The sequence was collected from a woman aged 55-69 years in good health. The genes are TRBV29-1 and TRBJ1-2; a possible D gene is TRBD1 (5 bases). The CDR3 DNA is TGCAGCGTTGGGGGGATGTCGAACTATGGCTACACCTTC. It specifies CSVGGMSNYGYTF.